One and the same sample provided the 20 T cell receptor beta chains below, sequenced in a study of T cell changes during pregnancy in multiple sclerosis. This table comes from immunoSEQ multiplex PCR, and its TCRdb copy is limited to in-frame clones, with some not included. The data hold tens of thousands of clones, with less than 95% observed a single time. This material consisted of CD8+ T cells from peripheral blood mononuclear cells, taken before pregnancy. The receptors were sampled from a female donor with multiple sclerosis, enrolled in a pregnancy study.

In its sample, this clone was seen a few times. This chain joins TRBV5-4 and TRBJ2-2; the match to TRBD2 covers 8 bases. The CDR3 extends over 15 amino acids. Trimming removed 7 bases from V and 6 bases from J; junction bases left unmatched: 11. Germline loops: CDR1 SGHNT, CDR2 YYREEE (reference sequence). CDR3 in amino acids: CASRPGGPVPGELFF. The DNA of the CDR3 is TGTGCCAGCCGACCGGGAGGGCCGGTGCCCGGGGAGCTGTTTTTT.

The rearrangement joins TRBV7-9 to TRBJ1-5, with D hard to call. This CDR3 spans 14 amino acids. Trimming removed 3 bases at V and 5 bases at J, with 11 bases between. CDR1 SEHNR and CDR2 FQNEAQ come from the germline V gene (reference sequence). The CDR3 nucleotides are TGTGCCAGCAGCTTTTCAGATTTTCATCAGCCCCAGCATTTT. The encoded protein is CASSFSDFHQPQHF.

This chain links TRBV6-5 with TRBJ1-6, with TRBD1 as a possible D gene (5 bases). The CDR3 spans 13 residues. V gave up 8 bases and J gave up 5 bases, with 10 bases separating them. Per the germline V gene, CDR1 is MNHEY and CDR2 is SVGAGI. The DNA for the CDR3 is TGTGCCAGCGGCTTCAGGGATAATTCACCCCTCCACTTT. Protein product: CASGFRDNSPLHF.

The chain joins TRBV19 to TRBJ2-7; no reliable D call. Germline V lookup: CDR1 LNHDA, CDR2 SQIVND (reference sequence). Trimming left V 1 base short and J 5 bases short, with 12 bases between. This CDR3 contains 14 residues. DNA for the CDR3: TGTGCCAGTAGTATAGTTCTATTTCGTCACGAGCAGTACTTC. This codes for CASSIVLFRHEQYF.

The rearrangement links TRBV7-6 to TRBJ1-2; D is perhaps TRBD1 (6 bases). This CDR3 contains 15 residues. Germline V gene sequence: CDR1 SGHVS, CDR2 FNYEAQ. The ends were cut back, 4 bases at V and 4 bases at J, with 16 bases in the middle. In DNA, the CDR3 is TGTGCCAGCAGCTCTGATCTCACAGGGTCCTATGGCTACACCTTC. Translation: CASSSDLTGSYGYTF.

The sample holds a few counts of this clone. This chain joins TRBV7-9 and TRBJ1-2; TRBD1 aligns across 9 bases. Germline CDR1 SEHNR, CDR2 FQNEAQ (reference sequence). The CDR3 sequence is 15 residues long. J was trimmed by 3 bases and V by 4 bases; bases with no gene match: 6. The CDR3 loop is CASSSRDREYYGYTF. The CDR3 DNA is TGTGCCAGCAGCTCAAGGGACAGGGAATACTATGGCTACACCTTC. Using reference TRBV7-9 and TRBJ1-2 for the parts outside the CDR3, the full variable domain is DTGVSQNPRHKITKRGQNVTFRCDPISEHNRLYWYRQTLGQGPEFLTYFQNEAQLEKSRLLSDRFSAERPKGSFSTLEIQRTEQGDSAMYLCASSSRDREYYGYTFGSGTRLTVV.

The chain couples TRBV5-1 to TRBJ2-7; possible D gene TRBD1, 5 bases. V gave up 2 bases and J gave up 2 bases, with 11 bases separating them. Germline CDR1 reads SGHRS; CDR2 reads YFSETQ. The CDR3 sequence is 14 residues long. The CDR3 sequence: CASSFGAVTYEQYF. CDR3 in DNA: TGCGCCAGCAGCTTTGGGGCAGTCACCTACGAGCAGTACTTC. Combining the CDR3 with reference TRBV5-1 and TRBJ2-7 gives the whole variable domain KAGVTQTPRYLIKTRGQQVTLSCSPISGHRSVSWYQQTPGQGLQFLFEYFSETQRNKGNFPGRFSGRQFSNSRSEMNVSTLELGDSALYLCASSFGAVTYEQYFGPGTRLTVT.

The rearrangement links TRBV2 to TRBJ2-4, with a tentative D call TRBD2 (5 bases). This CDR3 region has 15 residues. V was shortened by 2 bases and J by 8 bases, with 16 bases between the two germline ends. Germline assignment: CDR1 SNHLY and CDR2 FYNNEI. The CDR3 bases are TGTGCCAGCAGTGAAATTTCCTCTGCCGGGGACATTCAGTACTTC. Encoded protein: CASSEISSAGDIQYF.

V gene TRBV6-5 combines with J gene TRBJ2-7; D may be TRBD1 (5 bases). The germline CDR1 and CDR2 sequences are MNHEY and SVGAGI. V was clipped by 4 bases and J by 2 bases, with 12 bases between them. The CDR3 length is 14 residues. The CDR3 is CASSSSDTPYEQYF. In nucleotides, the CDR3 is TGTGCCAGCAGTTCCTCGGACACTCCCTACGAGCAGTACTTC.

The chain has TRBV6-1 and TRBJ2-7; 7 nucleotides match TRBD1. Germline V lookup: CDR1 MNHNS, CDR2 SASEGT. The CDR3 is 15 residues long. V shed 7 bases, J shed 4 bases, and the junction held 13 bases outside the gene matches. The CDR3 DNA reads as TGTGCCAGCAAAGTCGGCAGGGGGAAAACTTACGAGCAGTACTTC. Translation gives CASKVGRGKTYEQYF.

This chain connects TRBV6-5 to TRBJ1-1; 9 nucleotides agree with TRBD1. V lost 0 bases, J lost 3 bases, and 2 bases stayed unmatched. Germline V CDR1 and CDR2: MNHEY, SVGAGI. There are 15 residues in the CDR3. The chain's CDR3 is CASSYSRTGDTEAFF. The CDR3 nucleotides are TGTGCCAGCAGTTACTCGAGGACAGGGGACACTGAAGCTTTCTTT.

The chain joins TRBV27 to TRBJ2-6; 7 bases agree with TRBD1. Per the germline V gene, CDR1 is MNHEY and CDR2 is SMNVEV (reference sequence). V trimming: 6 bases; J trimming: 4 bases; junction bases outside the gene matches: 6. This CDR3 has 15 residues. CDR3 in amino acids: CASRTTGLGANVLTF. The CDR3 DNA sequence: TGTGCCAGCAGGACGACAGGGTTGGGGGCCAACGTCCTGACTTTC.

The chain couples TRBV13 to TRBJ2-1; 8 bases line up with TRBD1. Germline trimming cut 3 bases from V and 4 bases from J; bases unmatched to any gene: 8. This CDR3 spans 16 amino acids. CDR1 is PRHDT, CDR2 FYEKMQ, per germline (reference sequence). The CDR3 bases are TGTGCCAGCAGCTTTTTCAGACAGGGGCTTTACAATGAGCAGTTCTTC. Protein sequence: CASSFFRQGLYNEQFF.

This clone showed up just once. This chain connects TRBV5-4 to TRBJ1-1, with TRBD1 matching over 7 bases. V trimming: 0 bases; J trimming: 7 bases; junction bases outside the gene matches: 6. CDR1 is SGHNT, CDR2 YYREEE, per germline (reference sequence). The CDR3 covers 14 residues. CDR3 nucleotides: TGTGCCAGCAGCTTGGGTGTCGCAGGGGGTGAAGCTTTCTTT. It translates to CASSLGVAGGEAFF.

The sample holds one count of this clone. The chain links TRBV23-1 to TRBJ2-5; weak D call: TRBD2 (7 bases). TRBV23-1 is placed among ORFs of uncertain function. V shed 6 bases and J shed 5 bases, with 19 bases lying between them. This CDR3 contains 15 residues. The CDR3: CASRPVGGQSETQYF. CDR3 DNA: TGCGCCAGCAGACCGGTGGGGGGGCAGTCGGAGACCCAGTACTTC.

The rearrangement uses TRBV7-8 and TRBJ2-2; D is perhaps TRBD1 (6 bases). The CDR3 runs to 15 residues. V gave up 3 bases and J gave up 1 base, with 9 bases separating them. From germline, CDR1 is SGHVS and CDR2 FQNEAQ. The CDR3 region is CASSFLGGNTGELFF. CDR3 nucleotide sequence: TGTGCCAGCAGCTTCCTAGGGGGGAACACCGGGGAGCTGTTTTTT.

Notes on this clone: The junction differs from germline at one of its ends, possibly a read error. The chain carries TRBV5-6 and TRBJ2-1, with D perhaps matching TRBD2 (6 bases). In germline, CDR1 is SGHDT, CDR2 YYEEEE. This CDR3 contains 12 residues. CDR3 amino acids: CASRLGGDEQFF. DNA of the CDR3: TGTGCCAGCAGATTGGGAGGCGATGAGCAGTTCTTC.

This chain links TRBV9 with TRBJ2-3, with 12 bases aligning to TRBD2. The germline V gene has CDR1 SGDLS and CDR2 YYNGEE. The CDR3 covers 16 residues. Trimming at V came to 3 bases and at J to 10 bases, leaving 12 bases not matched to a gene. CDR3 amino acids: CASSALAGGQNRAQYF. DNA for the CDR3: TGTGCCAGCAGCGCACTAGCGGGAGGTCAAAACAGGGCGCAGTATTTT.

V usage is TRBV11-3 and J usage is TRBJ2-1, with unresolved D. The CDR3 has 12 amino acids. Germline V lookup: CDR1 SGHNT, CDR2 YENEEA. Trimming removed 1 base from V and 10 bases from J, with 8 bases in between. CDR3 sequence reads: CASSLGNGEQFF. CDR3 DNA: TGTGCCAGCAGCTTAGGTAACGGGGAGCAGTTCTTC.

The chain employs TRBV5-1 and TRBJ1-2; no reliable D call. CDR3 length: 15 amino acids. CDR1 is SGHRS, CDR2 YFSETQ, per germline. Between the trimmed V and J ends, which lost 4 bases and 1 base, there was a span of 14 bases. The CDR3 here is CASSPEVGYNYGYTF. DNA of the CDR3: TGCGCCAGCAGCCCGGAGGTAGGGTATAACTATGGCTACACCTTC.